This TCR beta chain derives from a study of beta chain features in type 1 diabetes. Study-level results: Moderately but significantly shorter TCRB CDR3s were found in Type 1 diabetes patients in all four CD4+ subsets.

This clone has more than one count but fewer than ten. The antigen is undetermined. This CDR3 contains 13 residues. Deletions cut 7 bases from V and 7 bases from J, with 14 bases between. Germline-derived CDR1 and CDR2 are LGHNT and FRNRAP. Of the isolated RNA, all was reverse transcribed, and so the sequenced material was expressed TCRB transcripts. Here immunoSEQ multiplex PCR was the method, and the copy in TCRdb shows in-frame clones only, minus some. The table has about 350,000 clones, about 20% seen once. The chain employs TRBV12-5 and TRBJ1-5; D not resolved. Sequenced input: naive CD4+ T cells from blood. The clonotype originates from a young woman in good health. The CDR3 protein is CASASEGLQPQHF. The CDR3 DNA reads TGTGCTAGTGCAAGTGAGGGCTTGCAGCCCCAGCATTTT.